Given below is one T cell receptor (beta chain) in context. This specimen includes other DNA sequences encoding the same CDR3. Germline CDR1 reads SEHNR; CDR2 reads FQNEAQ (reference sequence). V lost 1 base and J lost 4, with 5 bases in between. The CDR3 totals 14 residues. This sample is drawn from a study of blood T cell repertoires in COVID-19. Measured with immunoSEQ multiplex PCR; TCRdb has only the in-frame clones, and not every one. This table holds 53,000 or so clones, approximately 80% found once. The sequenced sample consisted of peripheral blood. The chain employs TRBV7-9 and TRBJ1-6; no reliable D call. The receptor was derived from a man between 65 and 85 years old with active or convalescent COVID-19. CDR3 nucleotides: TGTGCCAGCAGCTTAGAACAGTATAATTCACCCCTCCACTTT. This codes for CASSLEQYNSPLHF.